A single T cell receptor beta chain is shown here with its context. Trimming left V 6 bases short and J 2 bases short, with 10 bases between. Looked up from germline, CDR1 is SNHLY and CDR2 is FYNNEI. This CDR3 comprises 13 residues. TCR beta chains were sequenced at survey level with immunoSEQ. Sequencing used immunoSEQ multiplex PCR; TCRdb keeps in-frame clones, though not all of them. The sample holds around 50,000 clones; approximately 95% are singletons and the top ten take 9.5% to 12%. The sequenced sample consisted of PBMCs. J is TRBJ1-2 and V is TRBV2; tentative D call: TRBD1 (6 bases). This TCR derives from a man aged 40-49 years with rheumatoid arthritis. DNA for the CDR3: TGTGCCAGCAGGGAACAGGGAAACTATGGCTACACCTTC. Encoded protein: CASREQGNYGYTF. Drawing the rest from reference TRBV2 and TRBJ1-2, the complete variable domain is EPEVTQTPSHQVTQMGQEVILRCVPISNHLYFYWYRQILGQKVEFLVSFYNNEISEKSEIFDDQFSVERPDGSNFTLKIRSTKLEDSAMYFCASREQGNYGYTFGSGTRLTVV.